These 31 T cell receptor beta chains originate from one sample sequenced in a study of blood T cell repertoires in COVID-19. Sequencing used immunoSEQ multiplex PCR; TCRdb keeps in-frame clones, though not all of them. The sample holds 150,000 to 200,000 clones, about 85% seen once. The specimen was peripheral blood. The receptors come from a human donor with acute or convalescent COVID-19. The donor label of this sample is uncertain.

In this sample, this clone turned up once. The chain joins TRBV18 to TRBJ1-5; 10 bases align to TRBD1. Trimming cost V 3 bases and J 4 bases; bases outside gene matches: 3. This CDR3 has 15 amino acids. CDR1 and CDR2 (germline): KGHSH, LQKENI. The CDR3 bases are TGTGCCAGCTCACCGGGGACAGGGGTAAATCAGCCCCAGCATTTT. It specifies CASSPGTGVNQPQHF. The entire variable domain, with the rest obtained from reference TRBV18 and TRBJ1-5, is as follows: NAGVMQNPRHLVRRRGQEARLRCSPMKGHSHVYWYRQLPEEGLKFMVYLQKENIIDESGMPKERFSAEFPKEGPSILRIQQVVRGDSAAYFCASSPGTGVNQPQHFGDGTRLSIL.

The chain links TRBV7-9 to TRBJ1-1; D gene uncertain. The CDR3 loop spans 16 amino acids. The V and J ends lost 5 bases and 2 bases respectively, with 18 bases between them. CDR1 is SEHNR and CDR2 is FQNEAQ in the germline V gene (reference sequence). CDR3 loop: CASSPPSAASNTEAFF. CDR3 DNA sequence: TGTGCCAGCAGCCCTCCTAGCGCGGCCTCCAACACTGAAGCTTTCTTT. The complete variable domain, with remaining parts taken from reference TRBV7-9 and TRBJ1-1, reads DTGVSQNPRHKITKRGQNVTFRCDPISEHNRLYWYRQTLGQGPEFLTYFQNEAQLEKSRLLSDRFSAERPKGSFSTLEIQRTEQGDSAMYLCASSPPSAASNTEAFFGQGTRLTVV.

The rearrangement joins TRBV4-3 to TRBJ1-1; D perhaps matches TRBD1 (6 bases). The V gene lost 2 bases and the J gene lost 5 bases, with 15 bases spanning the gap. The germline gives CDR1 LGHNA, CDR2 YSLEER. The CDR3 is 15 amino acids. This CDR3 is CASSQIPTGRTEAFF. CDR3 DNA: TGCGCCAGCAGCCAAATTCCTACAGGGAGAACTGAAGCTTTCTTT.

The gene calls are TRBV5-1 and TRBJ2-7, with D perhaps TRBD1 (6 bases). Germline CDR1 and CDR2: SGHRS and YFSETQ. Trimming left V 0 bases short and J 5 bases short, with 24 bases between. This CDR3 has 18 amino acids. CDR3 coding DNA: TGCGCCAGCAGCTTGGCAGGGGAAATTAACAGGGCGTTGGACGAGCAGTACTTC. Translating it yields CASSLAGEINRALDEQYF.

This clone has more than one count but fewer than ten. The chain carries TRBV30 and TRBJ1-5; D is undetermined. This CDR3 is 13 amino acids long. Deletions cut 2 bases from V and 9 bases from J, with 14 bases between. From germline, CDR1 is GTSNPN and CDR2 SVGIG (reference sequence). CDR3 sequence: CAWSMSGPGPQHF. The CDR3 coding sequence is TGTGCCTGGAGTATGTCGGGTCCGGGGCCCCAGCATTTT. Full variable domain (outside the CDR3, taken from reference TRBV30 and TRBJ1-5): SQTIHQWPATLVQPVGSPLSLECTVEGTSNPNLYWYRQAAGRGLQLLFYSVGIGQISSEVPQNLSASRPQDRQFILSSKKLLLSDSGFYLCAWSMSGPGPQHFGDGTRLSIL.

V usage is TRBV3-1 (or the pseudogene TRBV3-2) and J usage is TRBJ1-3; D is undetermined. CDR3 length: 15 amino acids. V was cut by 3 bases and J by 2 bases, with 11 bases left in between. CDR1 is LGHDT and CDR2 is YNNKEL in the germline V gene (reference sequence). Written as DNA, the CDR3 is TGTGCCAGCAGCCACGTAGGAGGTACTGGAAACACCATATATTTT. Its protein is CASSHVGGTGNTIYF.

The V gene is TRBV19, the J gene TRBJ1-1, with TRBD1 matching 10 bases. V lost 1 base to trimming and J lost 4 bases; unmatched junction nucleotides: 3. Germline V gene lookup returns CDR1 LNHDA and CDR2 SQIVND (reference sequence). This CDR3 has 15 residues. The CDR3 nucleotides read TGTGCCAGTAGTATAGGCGACAGGGGGCTCACTGAAGCTTTCTTT. Amino acid sequence: CASSIGDRGLTEAFF.

The genes are TRBV7-3 and TRBJ2-3; TRBD2 is a possible D gene (6 bases). The germline gives CDR1 SGHTA, CDR2 FQGTGA. Trimming took 2 bases from V and 0 from J, leaving 12 bases between them. The CDR3 loop spans 16 amino acids. The CDR3 nucleotides read TGTGCCAGCAGCTTAGGGTACGGGGGTAGCACAGATACGCAGTATTTT. Protein sequence: CASSLGYGGSTDTQYF.

The rearrangement uses TRBV7-9 and TRBJ2-7; D gene unclear. Trimming cost V 2 bases and J 6 bases, with 17 bases left between them. The CDR3 has 15 amino acids. The V gene's germline CDR1 is SEHNR and CDR2 FQNEAQ (reference sequence). The CDR3 protein is CASSLWVSDWSEQYF. The CDR3 bases are TGTGCCAGCAGCTTATGGGTATCGGATTGGAGCGAGCAGTACTTC.

The CDR3 sequence is CASSVGAEDIYEQYF. The DNA for the CDR3 is TGTGCCAGCAGCGTAGGGGCAGAAGATATCTACGAGCAGTACTTC. The chain couples TRBV9 to TRBJ2-7; no clear D. Trimming left V 0 bases short and J 3 bases short, with 13 bases between. CDR3 length: 15 residues. The V gene's germline CDR1 is SGDLS and CDR2 YYNGEE. The full variable domain, in which reference TRBV9 and TRBJ2-7 provide the parts outside the CDR3, is DSGVTQTPKHLITATGQRVTLRCSPRSGDLSVYWYQQSLDQGLQFLIQYYNGEERAKGNILERFSAQQFPDLHSELNLSSLELGDSALYFCASSVGAEDIYEQYFGPGTRLTVT.

The genes are TRBV5-1 and TRBJ2-2, with 10 bases lining up with TRBD2. The CDR3 has 15 amino acids. With 3 bases clipped from V and 7 bases from J, the junction kept 6 bases outside the gene matches. From germline, CDR1 is SGHRS and CDR2 YFSETQ. The CDR3 coding sequence is TGCGCCAGCAGCTCCAGCGGGGGGGTTTTCGGGGAGCTGTTTTTT. This encodes CASSSSGGVFGELFF.

This chain uses TRBV7-9 with TRBJ1-4; D might be TRBD1 (5 bases). Germline values: CDR1 SEHNR, CDR2 FQNEAQ (reference sequence). V lost 7 bases to trimming and J lost 4 bases, with 13 bases between them. This CDR3 is built from 14 residues. In nucleotides, the CDR3 is TGTGCCAGCACCATTGACAGACTTAATGAAAAACTGTTTTTT. Amino acids: CASTIDRLNEKLFF.

This clone came up a few times. The chain carries TRBV3-1 (or the pseudogene TRBV3-2) and TRBJ2-1; D is perhaps TRBD2 (6 bases). The length of the CDR3 is 16 residues. V lost 1 base and J lost 1, with 11 bases in between. The V gene's germline CDR1 is LGHDT and CDR2 YNNKEL (reference sequence). The CDR3 DNA follows: TGTGCCAGCAGCCAAGTTCGGAGGGTGTCCTACAATGAGCAGTTCTTC. Translation gives CASSQVRRVSYNEQFF.

The chain combines TRBV28 with TRBJ2-5; 7 bases are a match to TRBD2. Germline loops: CDR1 MDHEN, CDR2 SYDVKM. This CDR3 has 14 residues. V gave up 4 bases and J gave up 1 base; unmatched junction bases: 3. Here the CDR3 reads CASSSPGGQETQYF. CDR3 DNA: TGTGCCAGCAGTTCGCCGGGGGGCCAAGAGACCCAGTACTTC.

This clone showed up just once. DNA for the CDR3: TGTGCCAGCAGTGCGTGGGGACAGGGGACGAATCAGCCCCAGCATTTT. It specifies CASSAWGQGTNQPQHF. The chain employs TRBV2 and TRBJ1-5; 10 bases match TRBD1. CDR3 length: 16 amino acids. Unmatched junction bases numbered 7, after V lost 4 bases and J lost 4 bases. From germline, CDR1 is SNHLY and CDR2 FYNNEI. Full variable domain (missing parts from reference TRBV2 and TRBJ1-5): EPEVTQTPSHQVTQMGQEVILRCVPISNHLYFYWYRQILGQKVEFLVSFYNNEISEKSEIFDDQFSVERPDGSNFTLKIRSTKLEDSAMYFCASSAWGQGTNQPQHFGDGTRLSIL.

The chain is built from TRBV20-1 and TRBJ2-2; D may be TRBD2 (6 bases). Trimming removed 3 bases at V and 3 bases at J, with 17 bases between. The V gene's germline CDR1 is DFQATT and CDR2 SNEGSKA (reference sequence). The CDR3 covers 16 residues. CDR3 DNA: TGCAGTGCTAGTGCTGTGGCGGGGAAGTACACCGGGGAGCTGTTTTTT. This gives the protein CSASAVAGKYTGELFF.

This chain uses TRBV18 with TRBJ1-4; 10 bases match TRBD1. V was clipped by 3 bases and J by 12 bases; unmatched bases: 10. The CDR3 is 15 amino acids. Germline-derived CDR1 and CDR2 are KGHSH and LQKENI. The CDR3 nucleotides read TGTGCCAGCTCACCGATGACAGGGGGCTTTCGGGAACTGTTTTTT. The encoded protein is CASSPMTGGFRELFF.

This chain joins TRBV18 and TRBJ1-5, with no clear D. The CDR3 totals 16 residues. Trimming stripped 5 bases from V and 0 bases from J, with 14 bases between. Germline V gene data show CDR1 as KGHSH and CDR2 as LQKENI. As DNA, the CDR3 is TGTGCCAGCTCAACAAACACTAGAAGTAGCAATCAGCCCCAGCATTTT. Amino acids: CASSTNTRSSNQPQHF.

This chain connects TRBV9 to TRBJ1-2, with 9 bases aligning to TRBD1. The germline V gene has CDR1 SGDLS and CDR2 YYNGEE. The CDR3 is 14 amino acids. With V trimmed by 0 bases and J by 6 bases, 3 bases remained unmatched. The CDR3 sequence is CASSVGRTGDGYTF. The CDR3 DNA reads as TGTGCCAGCAGCGTAGGAAGGACAGGGGATGGCTACACCTTC.

The CDR3 protein is CASSQPQGDSPLHF. In nucleotides, the CDR3 is TGTGCCAGCAGCCAACCGCAGGGGGATTCACCCCTCCACTTT. The chain is built from TRBV4-2 and TRBJ1-6; 7 bases agree with TRBD1. The V segment lost 2 bases and the J segment 8 bases; nucleotides outside the gene matches: 3. Germline assignment: CDR1 LGHNA and CDR2 YNFKEQ. CDR3 length: 14 residues.

The chain uses TRBV13 and TRBJ2-7, with 10 nucleotides matching TRBD1. The CDR3 length is 14 residues. The J segment lost 3 bases and the V segment lost 4 bases, leaving 3 bases of the junction unmatched. Germline values: CDR1 PRHDT, CDR2 FYEKMQ (reference sequence). This chain's CDR3 is CASSSDRGIYEQYF. The DNA for the CDR3 is TGTGCCAGCAGCTCGGACAGGGGGATCTACGAGCAGTACTTC.

The count of this clone is one. The chain is built from TRBV7-2 and TRBJ1-5; TRBD1 aligns across 10 bases. CDR3 length equals 15 residues. CDR1 is SGHTA, CDR2 FQGNSA, per germline. V lost 2 bases to trimming and J lost 11 bases; unmatched junction nucleotides: 9. CDR3 DNA: TGTGCCAGCAGCTTACAACCGGGACAGGGGATTGCCCAGCATTTT. It specifies CASSLQPGQGIAQHF. The variable domain in full, completed from reference TRBV7-2 and TRBJ1-5, reads GAGVSQSPSNKVTEKGKDVELRCDPISGHTALYWYRQSLGQGLEFLIYFQGNSAPDKSGLPSDRFSAERTGGSVSTLTIQRTQQEDSAVYLCASSLQPGQGIAQHFGDGTRLSIL.

J is TRBJ2-7 and V is TRBV6-6; D not certain. Germline CDR1 MNHNY, CDR2 SVGAGI (reference sequence). V lost 0 bases, J lost 1 base, and 4 bases lay in between. The CDR3 has 13 amino acids. Written as DNA, the CDR3 is TGTGCCAGCAGTTACTCCGGGTCCTACGAGCAGTACTTC. Amino acids: CASSYSGSYEQYF.

This chain joins TRBV29-1 and TRBJ1-2, with TRBD1 matching over 11 bases. The junction had 0 bases not matched to a gene; V was cut back by 6 bases and J by 3 bases. Germline V CDR1 and CDR2: SQVTM, ANQGSEA. The CDR3 contains 12 residues. The CDR3 coding sequence is TGCAGCGTGGGACAGGGGGACTATGGCTACACCTTC. Its translation: CSVGQGDYGYTF.

In regard to this clone: In the same sample, other DNA sequences code for this CDR3. The chain uses TRBV4-1 and TRBJ2-3; TRBD2 might be the D (6 bases). V lost 3 bases, J lost 2 bases, and 15 bases lay in between. Germline assignment: CDR1 MGHRA and CDR2 YSYEKL. The CDR3 is made up of 16 amino acids. The CDR3 nucleotides are TGCGCCAGCAGCCACGGGGACTCCAGACCCACAGATACGCAGTATTTT. Amino acids: CASSHGDSRPTDTQYF.

The chain carries TRBV13 and TRBJ2-7; 10 bases line up with TRBD2. This CDR3 is built from 15 residues. The germline CDR1 and CDR2 sequences are PRHDT and FYEKMQ (reference sequence). Trimming cost V 6 bases and J 2 bases; bases outside gene matches: 7. CDR3 residues: CASRYSGGLTYEQYF. The CDR3 DNA is TGTGCCAGCAGATATAGCGGGGGGTTGACCTACGAGCAGTACTTC.

The rearrangement joins TRBV3-1 (or the pseudogene TRBV3-2) to TRBJ1-2; the D gene is possibly TRBD1 (5 bases). V gave up 2 bases and J gave up 6 bases, with 7 bases separating them. This CDR3 has 12 residues. CDR1 LGHDT and CDR2 YNNKEL come from the germline V gene (reference sequence). CDR3 protein: CASSQRGNGYTF. The DNA for the CDR3 is TGTGCCAGCAGCCAAAGGGGAAATGGCTACACCTTC.

The rearrangement links TRBV7-2 to TRBJ2-1; 8 bases are shared with TRBD2. From germline, CDR1 is SGHTA and CDR2 FQGNSA. This CDR3 spans 17 amino acids. With V trimmed by 4 bases and J by 5 bases, 13 bases remained unmatched. CDR3 DNA: TGTGCCAGCAGCTCCCGCAATCGTCTAGCGGGCGACAATGAGCAGTTCTTC. It specifies CASSSRNRLAGDNEQFF.

The rearrangement joins TRBV5-5 to TRBJ1-6; no clear D. The CDR3 covers 16 residues. Germline CDR1 and CDR2: SGHKS and YYEKEE (reference sequence). V was cut by 3 bases and J by 7 bases, with 17 bases left in between. CDR3 sequence: CASSSEDLPVNSPLHF. The CDR3 DNA reads as TGTGCCAGCAGCTCGGAGGACCTACCAGTAAATTCACCCCTCCACTTT.

The rearrangement joins TRBV12-3 or TRBV12-4 to TRBJ1-2; TRBD1 matches at 7 bases. The V segment lost 7 bases and the J segment 4 bases; nucleotides outside the gene matches: 6. The CDR3 runs to 13 residues. The CDR3 DNA is TGTGCCAGCACCGCGACAGGGAGCTATGGCTACACCTTC. It is translated as CASTATGSYGYTF.

This CDR3 reads CASSPRPGGGELFF. CDR3 sequence (DNA): TGTGCCAGCAGCCCCCGACCGGGAGGGGGGGAGCTGTTTTTT. The chain is built from TRBV7-3 and TRBJ2-2, with TRBD2 matching 8 bases. The CDR3 runs to 14 residues. With V trimmed by 5 bases and J by 8 bases, 7 bases remained unmatched. The germline gives CDR1 SGHTA, CDR2 FQGTGA. The complete variable domain, with remaining parts taken from reference TRBV7-3 and TRBJ2-2, reads GAGVSQTPSNKVTEKGKYVELRCDPISGHTALYWYRQSLGQGPEFLIYFQGTGAADDSGLPNDRFFAVRPEGSVSTLKIQRTERGDSAVYLCASSPRPGGGELFFGEGSRLTVL.